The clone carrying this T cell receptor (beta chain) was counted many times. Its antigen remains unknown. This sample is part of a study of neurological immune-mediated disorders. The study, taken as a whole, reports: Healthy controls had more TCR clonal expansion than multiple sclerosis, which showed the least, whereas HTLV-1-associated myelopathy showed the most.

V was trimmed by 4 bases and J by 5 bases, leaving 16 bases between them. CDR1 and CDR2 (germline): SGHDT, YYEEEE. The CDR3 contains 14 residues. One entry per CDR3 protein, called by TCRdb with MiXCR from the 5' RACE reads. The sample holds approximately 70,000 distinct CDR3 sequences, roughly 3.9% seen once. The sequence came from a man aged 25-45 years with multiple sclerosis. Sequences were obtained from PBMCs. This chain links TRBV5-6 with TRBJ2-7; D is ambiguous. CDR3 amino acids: CASSAGLPLDEQYF. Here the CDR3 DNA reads TGTGCCAGCAGCGCTGGCCTCCCCTTGGACGAGCAGTACTTC.